The 13 T cell receptor beta chains presented below share a single source sample, sequenced in a study of blood T cell repertoires in COVID-19. Sequencing used immunoSEQ multiplex PCR; TCRdb keeps in-frame clones, though not all of them. The sample yields 200,000 to 250,000 clones, 80% seen once. The sequenced sample was peripheral blood. The receptors come from a human donor in a cohort sampled during active COVID-19.

This clone has just a few counts. The genes are TRBV20-1 and TRBJ2-7; TRBD1 matches 10 bases. This CDR3 has 14 residues. V trimming: 3 bases; J trimming: 3 bases; junction bases outside the gene matches: 5. Germline V gene data show CDR1 as DFQATT and CDR2 as SNEGSKA (reference sequence). DNA of the CDR3: TGCAGTGCTAGTGCTAGGACAGGGGGCTACGAGCAGTACTTC. Its translation: CSASARTGGYEQYF.

In this sample, this clone turned up many times. Other DNA sequences within the sample encode an identical CDR3. The rearrangement uses TRBV30 and TRBJ1-3; D is unclear. This CDR3 has 13 amino acids. Germline CDR1 reads GTSNPN; CDR2 reads SVGIG (reference sequence). V was clipped by 3 bases and J by 0 bases, with 6 bases between them. The CDR3 sequence is CAWSLSSGNTIYF. CDR3 sequence (DNA): TGTGCCTGGAGCTTGAGCTCTGGAAACACCATATATTTT.

The CDR3, as DNA: TGTGCCAGCAGCCCTTATGCAGGGGATAGCAATCAGCCCCAGCATTTT. Protein: CASSPYAGDSNQPQHF. The chain couples TRBV6-2 or TRBV6-3 to TRBJ1-5; perhaps TRBD1 as D (6 bases). CDR3 length: 16 residues. Trimming stripped 6 bases from V and 0 bases from J, with 15 bases between. Germline V CDR1 and CDR2: MNHEY, SVGEGT.

The rearrangement links TRBV3-1 (or the pseudogene TRBV3-2) to TRBJ1-4; tentatively, D is TRBD1 (5 bases). Germline V gene lookup returns CDR1 LGHDT and CDR2 YNNKEL (reference sequence). The CDR3 loop spans 17 amino acids. V was shortened by 1 base and J by 8 bases, with 20 bases between the two germline ends. The CDR3: CASSQGAPAGLGEKLFF. CDR3 DNA: TGTGCCAGCAGCCAAGGCGCCCCCGCAGGGTTAGGAGAAAAACTGTTTTTT.

V gene TRBV6-5 combines with J gene TRBJ1-3, with D unresolved. V was clipped by 2 bases and J by 2 bases, with 13 bases between them. From germline, CDR1 is MNHEY and CDR2 SVGAGI. The CDR3 runs to 16 residues. CDR3 in amino acids: CASSYGGVTAGNTIYF. Here the CDR3 DNA reads TGTGCCAGCAGTTACGGCGGGGTCACGGCTGGAAACACCATATATTTT.

The chain recombines TRBV4-1 with TRBJ2-3, with TRBD1 matching 9 bases. Germline V CDR1 and CDR2: MGHRA, YSYEKL. V was pared by 4 bases and J by 3 bases, with 2 bases of the junction left unmatched. CDR3 length: 14 residues. The CDR3 region is CASSLGQGTDTQYF. The CDR3 DNA sequence: TGCGCCAGCAGCCTCGGACAGGGGACAGATACGCAGTATTTT.

V usage is TRBV9 and J usage is TRBJ1-2; D remains ambiguous. The CDR3 is 14 residues long. CDR1 and CDR2 from the germline V gene are SGDLS and YYNGEE. V lost 3 bases and J lost 9, with 18 bases in between. The CDR3 loop is CASSDDYLATRYTF. CDR3 nucleotides: TGTGCCAGCAGCGACGACTATCTCGCGACGCGCTACACCTTC.

CDR3 in amino acids: CASSLGTSGNEQFF. As DNA, the CDR3 is TGTGCCAGCAGCTTGGGGACTAGCGGCAATGAGCAGTTCTTC. The J gene is TRBJ2-1, the V gene TRBV9; 11 bases match TRBD2. Trimming removed 4 bases from V and 6 bases from J; junction bases left unmatched: 3. In germline, CDR1 is SGDLS, CDR2 YYNGEE. The CDR3 sequence is 14 residues long.

This clone was counted only a few times. The same CDR3 also results from other DNA sequences found in this sample. The rearrangement uses TRBV7-2 and TRBJ1-1, with D possibly being TRBD1 (6 bases). Germline loops: CDR1 SGHTA, CDR2 FQGNSA. The V and J ends lost 5 bases and 4 bases respectively, with 14 bases between them. CDR3 length equals 14 residues. For the CDR3, the DNA is TGTGCCAGCAGCCCACACAGGGACGCCACTGAAGCTTTCTTT. This translates into CASSPHRDATEAFF.

The chain carries TRBV7-6 and TRBJ2-7, with 7 bases aligning to TRBD1. In germline, CDR1 is SGHVS, CDR2 FNYEAQ. V lost 5 bases and J lost 0; bases outside the gene matches: 7. CDR3 length equals 15 residues. The CDR3 reads CASSIGQDPSYEQYF. The DNA for the CDR3 is TGTGCCAGCAGCATCGGACAGGACCCCTCCTACGAGCAGTACTTC.

V usage is TRBV15 and J usage is TRBJ1-2; possible D gene TRBD1, 6 bases. CDR1 and CDR2 from the germline V gene are LNHNV and YYDKDF (reference sequence). This CDR3 has 13 amino acids. V lost 2 bases and J lost 3, with 7 bases in between. As DNA, the CDR3 is TGTGCCACCAGCAGACAGGGGCACTATGGCTACACCTTC. This sequence encodes CATSRQGHYGYTF.

This clone turned up a few times. The chain is built from TRBV25-1 and TRBJ1-5, with no clear D. CDR1 and CDR2 (germline): MGHDK, SYGVNS. The CDR3 runs to 15 residues. With 3 bases removed from V and 9 bases from J, the gap between germline ends came to 18 bases. CDR3 loop: CASSDYTPLPRPQHF. The CDR3, as DNA: TGTGCCAGCAGTGACTACACCCCCCTACCTAGGCCCCAGCATTTT.

This clone was seen a few times. The genes are TRBV2 and TRBJ2-1; 9 bases match TRBD2. Germline assignment: CDR1 SNHLY and CDR2 FYNNEI. V shed 5 bases and J 8 bases; nucleotides not matched to a gene: 16. The CDR3 totals 17 residues. CDR3 nucleotide sequence: TGTGCCAGCAGTCAATGGTTGAGTAGCGGGAGAGGGTATGAGCAGTTCTTC. Translating gives CASSQWLSSGRGYEQFF. The complete variable domain, with remaining parts taken from reference TRBV2 and TRBJ2-1, reads EPEVTQTPSHQVTQMGQEVILRCVPISNHLYFYWYRQILGQKVEFLVSFYNNEISEKSEIFDDQFSVERPDGSNFTLKIRSTKLEDSAMYFCASSQWLSSGRGYEQFFGPGTRLTVL.